This record covers a single TCR beta chain. Its antigen is unknown. Germline assignment: CDR1 SGHAT and CDR2 FQNNGV. This CDR3 has 15 residues. This sample stems from a study of monozygotic twins with inflammatory bowel disease. Findings and limits, study-wide: Healthy twins showed more clonotype sharing with others than IBD patients, especially patients with disease activity. Healthy co-twins, by inverse Simpson, had higher TCRbeta diversity than their siblings with IBD.

TCRdb reworked the 5' RACE reads into one entry per CDR3 protein, no DNA. This sample's table reports 200,000 to 250,000 distinct CDR3 sequences. The sequenced sample was blood. This clonotype was sampled from a human donor with ulcerative colitis or Crohn's disease, or a healthy co-twin of an affected twin (not recorded which). This chain joins TRBV11-2 and TRBJ2-1; with no DNA, the TCRdb D assignment of TRBD2 cannot be verified. The CDR3 spells CASSLGAGGNNEQFF.